This T cell receptor beta chain was retrieved from a study of blood T cell repertoires in COVID-19. About the study: PBMCs, B-cell-depleted T cells, or T cells were the source of the cDNA or gDNA that made up the material.

Trimming removed 1 base from V and 4 bases from J, with 16 bases in between. The CDR3 runs 16 residues. In germline, CDR1 is LGHNA, CDR2 YNFKEQ. In the study's own analysis: Cell counts per sample came from amplifying reference gene primers. Assay used: immunoSEQ multiplex PCR; TCRdb lists only in-frame clones, some missing. The DNA gave D and trimming, while V, J and clone size come from that table. This sample yields 270,000 or so clones, of which over 75% are seen a single time; approximately 12% belongs to the top ten. Sequencing was performed on peripheral blood. This receptor was obtained from a human donor in a cohort sampled during active COVID-19. The chain uses TRBV4-2 and TRBJ2-5, with TRBD1 as a possible D gene (6 bases). The CDR3 protein is CASSQAAQGIRETQYF. CDR3 DNA: TGTGCCAGCAGCCAAGCTGCTCAGGGGATTCGAGAGACCCAGTACTTC.